The 5 T cell receptor beta chains below all came from one sample that was sequenced in a study of T cell responses to AZD1222 COVID-19 vaccine. Produced via immunoSEQ multiplex PCR; TCRdb's table is partial and in-frame only. Of some 130,000 clones detected, 75% to 95% appear once; the ten largest clones hold about 7%. The sequencing used peripheral blood, collected on day 0 of AZD1222 vaccination. The source is an adult in good health.

The chain combines TRBV6-5 with TRBJ1-1; a possible D gene is TRBD1 (5 bases). The V end was cut by 6 bases, the J end by 7 bases, with 15 bases between. This CDR3 has 13 residues. Looked up from germline, CDR1 is MNHEY and CDR2 is SVGAGI. In nucleotides, the CDR3 is TGTGCCAGCAGCCTCAGGGAGTCAGGTGAAGCTTTCTTT. This translates into CASSLRESGEAFF.

V gene TRBV21-1 combines with J gene TRBJ1-3. TRBV21-1 is labeled a pseudogene. The length of the CDR3 is 17 residues. CDR3 residues: CASSILTPAPGGNTIYF. CDR3 DNA sequence: TGTGCCAGCAGCATCCTAACGCCCGCCCCTGGAGGAAACACCATATATTTT.

V is TRBV5-6 and J is TRBJ2-7; D is ambiguous. CDR1 is SGHDT and CDR2 is YYEEEE in the germline V gene. V was pared by 0 bases and J by 0 bases, with 7 bases between. The CDR3 sequence is 14 residues long. The CDR3 sequence: CASSLGEASYEQYF. CDR3 nucleotide sequence: TGTGCCAGCAGCTTGGGTGAGGCCTCCTACGAGCAGTACTTC.

The chain is built from TRBV24-1 and TRBJ1-2; unclear D gene. The CDR3 contains 12 residues. V dropped 5 bases and J dropped 5 bases, with 8 bases sitting between them. Germline V CDR1 and CDR2: KGHDR, SFDVKD. The CDR3: CATSAPGYGYTF. DNA for the CDR3: TGTGCCACCAGTGCGCCGGGTTATGGCTACACCTTC.

The chain employs TRBV28 and TRBJ2-7; 10 nucleotides line up with TRBD2. The germline CDR1 and CDR2 sequences are MDHEN and SYDVKM. The V gene end was trimmed by 6 bases and the J gene end by 2 bases; junction bases not matched to a gene: 13. The CDR3 has 17 residues. CDR3: CASSPGWQRGGAYEQYF. The CDR3 DNA reads as TGTGCCAGCAGCCCGGGGTGGCAGCGGGGGGGTGCCTACGAGCAGTACTTC.